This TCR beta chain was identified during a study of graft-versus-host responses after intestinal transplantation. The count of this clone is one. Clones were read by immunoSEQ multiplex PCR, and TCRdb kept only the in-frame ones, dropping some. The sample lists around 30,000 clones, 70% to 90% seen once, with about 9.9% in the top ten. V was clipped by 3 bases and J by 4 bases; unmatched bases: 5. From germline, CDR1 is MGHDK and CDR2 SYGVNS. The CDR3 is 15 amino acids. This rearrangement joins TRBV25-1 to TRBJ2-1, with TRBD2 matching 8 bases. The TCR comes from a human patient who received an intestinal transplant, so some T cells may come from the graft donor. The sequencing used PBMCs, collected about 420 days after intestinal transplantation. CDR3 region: CASSEALAGYNEQFF. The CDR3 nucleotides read TGTGCCAGCAGTGAGGCCCTAGCGGGTTACAATGAGCAGTTCTTC.